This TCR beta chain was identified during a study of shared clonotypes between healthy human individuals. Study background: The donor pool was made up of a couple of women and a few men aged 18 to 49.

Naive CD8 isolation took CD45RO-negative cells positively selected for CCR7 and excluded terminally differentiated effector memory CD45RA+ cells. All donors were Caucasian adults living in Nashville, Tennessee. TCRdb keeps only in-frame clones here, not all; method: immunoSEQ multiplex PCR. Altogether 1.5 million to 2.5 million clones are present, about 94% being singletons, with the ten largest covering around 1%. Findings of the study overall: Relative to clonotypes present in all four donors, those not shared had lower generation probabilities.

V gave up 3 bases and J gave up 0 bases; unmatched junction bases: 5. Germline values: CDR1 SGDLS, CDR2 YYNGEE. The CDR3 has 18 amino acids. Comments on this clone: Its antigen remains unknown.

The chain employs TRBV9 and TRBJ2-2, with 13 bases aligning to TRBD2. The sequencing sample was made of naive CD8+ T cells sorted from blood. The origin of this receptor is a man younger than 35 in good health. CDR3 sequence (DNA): TGTGCCAGCAGCGCAGGACTAGCGGGGGTTCCGAACACCGGGGAGCTGTTTTTT. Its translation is CASSAGLAGVPNTGELFF.